A selection of T cell receptor beta chains follows, all from one sample in a study of cytomegalovirus exposure and HLA in healthy donors. The method was immunoSEQ multiplex PCR; TCRdb's version includes in-frame clones alone and lacks a portion of them. The repertoire holds approximately 170,000 clones, with less than 85% as singletons. The specimen sequenced was PBMCs. The receptor source for this set is a boy younger than 10 in good health and CMV-seronegative. Each CDR3 is given with its conserved first and last residue. D genes are given only for firm matches. For some rows the clone size is stated as once, few or many, or as a class when expanded; others skip it.

d_gene: TRBD1
v_gene: TRBV5-6
abundance: -
j_gene: TRBJ1-2
CDR3aa: CASSLVGTAYDGYTF
CDR3nt: TGTGCCAGCAGCTTGGTCGGGACAGCCTACGATGGCTACACCTTC

d_gene: TRBD1
v_gene: TRBV10-3
abundance: -
j_gene: TRBJ1-6
CDR3aa: CAISEQGGSSPLHF
CDR3nt: TGTGCCATCAGTGAACAGGGGGGGAGTTCACCCCTCCACTTT

d_gene: TRBD1
v_gene: TRBV19
abundance: -
j_gene: TRBJ2-3
CDR3aa: CASSIGTGGTDTQYF
CDR3nt: TGTGCCAGTAGTATAGGGACAGGGGGAACAGATACGCAGTATTTT

d_gene: TRBD1
v_gene: TRBV7-7
abundance: -
j_gene: TRBJ2-5
CDR3aa: CASSLKQGATPGTQYF
CDR3nt: TGTGCTAGCAGCTTAAAGCAGGGGGCCACTCCCGGGACCCAGTACTTC

d_gene: -
v_gene: TRBV21-1
abundance: -
j_gene: TRBJ1-2
CDR3aa: CASNFRGGDYGYTF
CDR3nt: TGTGCCAGCAACTTCCGTGGGGGCGACTATGGCTACACCTTC

d_gene: -
v_gene: TRBV7-2
abundance: -
j_gene: TRBJ1-5
CDR3aa: CASRNRVWEPQHF
CDR3nt: TGTGCCAGCAGGAACAGGGTTTGGGAGCCCCAGCATTTT

d_gene: -
v_gene: TRBV19
abundance: -
j_gene: TRBJ2-1
CDR3aa: CASRVRGSSSYNEQFF
CDR3nt: TGTGCCAGTAGGGTTCGCGGTTCTAGCTCCTACAATGAGCAGTTCTTC

d_gene: TRBD1
v_gene: TRBV29-1
abundance: -
j_gene: TRBJ1-6
CDR3aa: CSAGTGGNSPLHF
CDR3nt: TGCAGCGCCGGGACAGGGGGAAATTCACCCCTCCACTTT

d_gene: TRBD2
v_gene: TRBV19
abundance: -
j_gene: TRBJ2-7
CDR3aa: CASRPSREVGEQYF
CDR3nt: TGTGCCAGTAGGCCGTCTCGGGAGGTTGGCGAGCAGTACTTC

d_gene: -
v_gene: TRBV10-1
abundance: once
j_gene: TRBJ2-1
CDR3aa: CASSESRGQYNEQFF
CDR3nt: TGCGCCAGCAGTGAGTCGAGAGGGCAGTACAATGAGCAGTTCTTC

d_gene: -
v_gene: TRBV9
abundance: -
j_gene: TRBJ2-5
CDR3aa: CASSVVGTFQETQYF
CDR3nt: TGTGCCAGCAGCGTAGTTGGGACTTTCCAAGAGACCCAGTACTTC